These 5 T cell receptor beta chains were sequenced from one sample in a study of shared clonotypes between healthy human individuals. Profiled with immunoSEQ multiplex PCR; TCRdb holds only in-frame clones, not every one. Of 230,000 or so clones listed, 65% are singletons. The sequencing input was memory CD4+ T cells sorted from blood. Subset described: CD45RA-negative fraction. The receptors stem from a man aged 30 to 39 in good health.

This rearrangement joins TRBV6-5 to TRBJ1-1; weak D call: TRBD1 (6 bases). CDR1 is MNHEY and CDR2 is SVGAGI in the germline V gene. The CDR3 consists of 13 residues. V gave up 5 bases and J gave up 4 bases, with 11 bases separating them. The CDR3: CASSGGWSTEAFF. The DNA for the CDR3 is TGTGCCAGCAGTGGGGGCTGGAGCACTGAAGCTTTCTTT.

The chain links TRBV5-1 to TRBJ1-3, with D possibly being TRBD1 (5 bases). The CDR3 is made up of 16 amino acids. Germline values: CDR1 SGHRS, CDR2 YFSETQ. V was trimmed by 0 bases and J by 0 bases, leaving 10 bases between them. CDR3 DNA: TGCGCCAGCAGCTTGGATCAGGGATCCTCTGGAAACACCATATATTTT. This encodes CASSLDQGSSGNTIYF.

The chain is built from TRBV4-1 and TRBJ1-3; D gene ambiguous. CDR1 is MGHRA, CDR2 YSYEKL, per germline. The CDR3 length is 16 residues. Trimming cost V 1 base and J 0 bases, with 10 bases left between them. CDR3 sequence: CASSQVPRTSGNTIYF. DNA for the CDR3: TGCGCCAGCAGCCAAGTCCCCCGGACCTCTGGAAACACCATATATTTT.

V usage is TRBV6-1 and J usage is TRBJ1-2; D remains ambiguous. Germline CDR1 MNHNS, CDR2 SASEGT. V was trimmed by 5 bases and J by 4 bases, leaving 14 bases between them. The CDR3 loop spans 14 amino acids. In nucleotides, the CDR3 is TGTGCCAGCAGTTCGACTGGATTTGGCTATGGCTACACCTTC. Translation gives CASSSTGFGYGYTF.

The chain is built from TRBV18 and TRBJ2-7; D unresolved. CDR3 length equals 15 residues. Trimming took off 2 bases at V and 1 base at J, with 12 bases between the two ends. Germline lookup yields CDR1 KGHSH and CDR2 LQKENI. CDR3 protein: CASSPGQVASYEQYF. DNA for the CDR3: TGTGCCAGCTCACCAGGGCAGGTCGCGTCCTACGAGCAGTACTTC.